This TCR beta chain emerged from a study of blood T cell repertoires in COVID-19. Study-wide background: COVID-19 samples, acute and convalescent, were from the United States, Italy and Spain.

Methods used by the authors: Amplification of reference gene primers provided the estimated nucleated cell counts. The repertoire was sequenced with immunoSEQ multiplex PCR; TCRdb's copy has only in-frame clones and lacks some. V, J and clone size derive from that table, while D and trimming were established from the DNA sequence. The sample consists of roughly 76,000 clones, 80% to 90% of them appearing once. The germline V gene encodes CDR1 MNHEY and CDR2 SVGAGI. The CDR3 consists of 13 residues. V was clipped by 1 base and J by 7 bases, with 10 bases between them. The genes are TRBV6-5 and TRBJ1-2; D is uncertain. Sequenced: peripheral blood. The clonotype originates from a woman aged 18-29 years with acute or convalescent COVID-19. Here the CDR3 reads CASSYLGGSGYTF. Here the CDR3 DNA reads TGTGCCAGCAGTTACTTAGGCGGGAGTGGCTACACCTTC.